Each of the 29 T cell receptor beta chains below was sequenced from the same sample in a study of OX40 agonist ivuxolimab in advanced cancers. The protocol was immunoSEQ multiplex PCR, while the TCRdb copy is restricted to in-frame clones and leaves out a portion. The sample records about 46,000 clones, approximately 88% being singletons. This sample comprised CD4+ or CD8+ T cells sorted from blood, obtained in a trial of the OX40 agonist ivuxolimab. Receptors were obtained from an adult with an advanced solid tumor such as melanoma, head and neck, liver or kidney cancer.

The chain carries TRBV10-3 and TRBJ2-1, with a tentative D call TRBD2 (6 bases). V lost 0 bases, J lost 5 bases, and 11 bases lay in between. This CDR3 is built from 15 residues. CDR1 ENHRY and CDR2 SYGVKD come from the germline V gene. The CDR3 sequence: CAISESRDFDNEQFF. In DNA form, the CDR3 reads TGTGCCATCAGTGAGTCGCGGGACTTTGACAATGAGCAGTTCTTC.

This clone has only a few counts. This sequence joins TRBV28 and TRBJ1-2; D uncertain. CDR3 length equals 13 residues. V gave up 1 base and J gave up 7 bases, with 10 bases separating them. Germline V CDR1 and CDR2: MDHEN, SYDVKM. The DNA for the CDR3 is TGTGCCAGCAGTTTATCGGCCGGGGTTGGCTACACCTTC. It specifies CASSLSAGVGYTF.

This clone was counted between two and nine times. The chain joins TRBV5-1 to TRBJ1-6; D not resolved. Trimming shortened V by 4 bases and J by 8 bases, and 16 bases separated the two germline ends. From germline, CDR1 is SGHRS and CDR2 YFSETQ. This CDR3 contains 15 residues. The CDR3 here is CASSVRMGSDSPLHF. The CDR3 DNA reads TGCGCCAGCAGCGTGAGGATGGGGAGCGATTCACCCCTCCACTTT.

This rearrangement joins TRBV19 to TRBJ1-5, with D perhaps TRBD1 (5 bases). The CDR3 has 14 amino acids. CDR1 and CDR2 (germline): LNHDA, SQIVND (reference sequence). V was pared by 0 bases and J by 9 bases, with 12 bases between. This chain's CDR3 is CASSIDPGKGPQHF. The CDR3 DNA is TGTGCCAGTAGTATAGATCCAGGGAAGGGGCCCCAGCATTTT. Supplemented by reference TRBV19 and TRBJ1-5, the full variable domain reads DGGITQSPKYLFRKEGQNVTLSCEQNLNHDAMYWYRQDPGQGLRLIYYSQIVNDFQKGDIAEGYSVSREKKESFPLTVTSAQKNPTAFYLCASSIDPGKGPQHFGDGTRLSIL.

This clone has just a few counts. The chain links TRBV9 to TRBJ1-1; 9 bases are a match to TRBD1. J lost 5 bases, V lost 4 bases, and 3 bases had no gene match. Germline CDR1 reads SGDLS; CDR2 reads YYNGEE. The CDR3 sequence is 13 residues long. The CDR3 coding sequence is TGTGCCAGCAGCACCGGGACAGGGACTGAAGCTTTCTTT. It codes for CASSTGTGTEAFF.

CDR3 nucleotides: TGTGCCAGCAGCCAAAAAACCACTAGCGGGGGCACAGATACGCAGTATTTT. Translated, it gives CASSQKTTSGGTDTQYF. The rearrangement links TRBV7-3 to TRBJ2-3, with TRBD2 matching 10 bases. Germline trimming cut 5 bases from V and 1 base from J; bases unmatched to any gene: 9. In germline, CDR1 is SGHTA, CDR2 FQGTGA. The CDR3 contains 17 residues.

This clone was counted once. This chain links TRBV11-2 with TRBJ2-3; D is perhaps TRBD1 or TRBD2 (6 bases each). Germline V CDR1 and CDR2: SGHAT, FQNNGV. The CDR3 length is 18 residues. The V and J ends lost 2 bases and 5 bases respectively, with 23 bases between them. CDR3 region: CASSLIGEQGRRGDTQYF. The CDR3 DNA follows: TGTGCCAGCAGCTTAATCGGTGAGCAGGGGAGGAGAGGAGATACGCAGTATTTT.

The chain combines TRBV2 with TRBJ2-1; D may be TRBD1 (6 bases). Looked up from germline, CDR1 is SNHLY and CDR2 is FYNNEI. Trimming removed 3 bases at V and 2 bases at J, with 8 bases between. CDR3 length: 14 amino acids. In DNA, the CDR3 is TGTGCCAGCAGTGACAAGGGGGCCTACAATGAGCAGTTCTTC. It is translated as CASSDKGAYNEQFF.

This chain links TRBV4-3 with TRBJ1-6; D unclear. CDR1 is LGHNA and CDR2 is YSLEER in the germline V gene. Trimming took off 0 bases at V and 6 bases at J, with 6 bases between the two ends. The CDR3 has 14 residues. CDR3 amino acids: CASSQDRFNSPLHF. The CDR3 DNA reads TGCGCCAGCAGCCAAGATAGATTTAATTCACCCCTCCACTTT.

This chain links TRBV6-6 with TRBJ1-2, with D possibly matching TRBD1 (6 bases). This CDR3 has 15 amino acids. Germline values: CDR1 MNHNY, CDR2 SVGAGI (reference sequence). The V gene lost 0 bases and the J gene lost 5 bases, with 13 bases spanning the gap. The DNA of the CDR3 is TGTGCCAGCAGTTACTCGACCGGGGGGCGATATGGCTACACCTTC. The encoded protein is CASSYSTGGRYGYTF.

The genes are TRBV23-1 and TRBJ2-7; weak D call: TRBD1 (5 bases). Being an ORF, TRBV23-1 has a function that is uncertain. Trimming took 5 bases from V and 6 from J, leaving 14 bases between them. The CDR3 has 13 amino acids. The CDR3 bases are TGCGCCAGCAGTTTTGGCAGGGAATGCGAGCAGTACTTC. It codes for CASSFGRECEQYF.

This chain links TRBV27 with TRBJ2-3, with D hard to call. V was shortened by 3 bases and J by 11 bases, with 21 bases between the two germline ends. Germline V gene lookup returns CDR1 MNHEY and CDR2 SMNVEV (reference sequence). The CDR3 runs 15 residues. CDR3 in DNA: TGTGCCAGCAGTTTCGAGGCCGTTGGGTTGATAGTGCAGTATTTT. This codes for CASSFEAVGLIVQYF.

The chain couples TRBV11-2 to TRBJ1-4, with unresolved D. Trimming pared 5 bases from V and 1 base from J, leaving 11 bases between. This CDR3 has 15 residues. Germline-derived CDR1 and CDR2 are SGHAT and FQNNGV. This CDR3 reads CASSPGWETNEKLFF. CDR3 nucleotides: TGTGCCAGCAGCCCGGGGTGGGAAACTAATGAAAAACTGTTTTTT.

The chain is built from TRBV9 and TRBJ2-5; 7 positions agree with TRBD1. The CDR3 sequence is 15 residues long. The germline gives CDR1 SGDLS, CDR2 YYNGEE. Trimming cost V 4 bases and J 5 bases; bases outside gene matches: 11. This chain's CDR3 is CASSPVTGLGETQYF. DNA of the CDR3: TGTGCCAGCAGCCCAGTGACAGGGCTGGGGGAGACCCAGTACTTC. The full variable domain, its missing parts supplied by reference TRBV9 and TRBJ2-5, is DSGVTQTPKHLITATGQRVTLRCSPRSGDLSVYWYQQSLDQGLQFLIQYYNGEERAKGNILERFSAQQFPDLHSELNLSSLELGDSALYFCASSPVTGLGETQYFGPGTRLLVL.

The gene calls are TRBV10-2 and TRBJ2-1; D is possibly TRBD1 or TRBD2 (5 bases each). This CDR3 spans 16 amino acids. Looked up from germline, CDR1 is WSHSY and CDR2 is SAAADI. Deletions cut 7 bases from V and 6 bases from J, with 22 bases between. The CDR3 region is CASTPGTAPGINEQFF. DNA of the CDR3: TGCGCCAGCACCCCCGGGACGGCCCCAGGGATCAATGAGCAGTTCTTC.

V and J are TRBV19 and TRBJ2-5; D may be TRBD1 or TRBD2 (5 bases each). The DNA matches TRBJ2-7 better at its end, which makes the J call doubtful. CDR3 length equals 13 residues. CDR1 and CDR2 from the germline V gene are LNHDA and SQIVND (reference sequence). The CDR3 region is CASGDQAAYEQYF. For the CDR3, the DNA is TGTGCCAGCGGGGACCAGGCAGCCTACGAGCAGTACTTC.

This clone was observed once. The chain uses TRBV5-1 and TRBJ1-4; the D is unclear. This CDR3 contains 14 residues. Looked up from germline, CDR1 is SGHRS and CDR2 is YFSETQ. V was trimmed by 0 bases and J by 8 bases, leaving 11 bases between them. The CDR3 protein is CASSLGSPKEKLFF. CDR3 DNA: TGCGCCAGCAGCTTGGGCTCGCCCAAGGAAAAACTGTTTTTT.

The chain links TRBV28 to TRBJ2-4, with 7 bases that match TRBD1. In germline, CDR1 is MDHEN, CDR2 SYDVKM. The trim removed 6 bases at V and 3 bases at J, leaving 8 bases unmatched. This CDR3 has 15 amino acids. CDR3 region: CASSSTGNGKNIQYF. For the CDR3, the DNA is TGTGCCAGCAGCTCGACAGGGAACGGCAAAAACATTCAGTACTTC.

This chain links TRBV4-1 with TRBJ1-2; D ambiguous. CDR3 size: 15 residues. Germline V gene data show CDR1 as MGHRA and CDR2 as YSYEKL. Trimming stripped 3 bases from V and 2 bases from J, with 13 bases between. CDR3 DNA: TGCGCCAGCAGCCACGCCCCGGACTCCAACTATGGCTACACCTTC. It translates to CASSHAPDSNYGYTF.

The rearrangement joins TRBV6-5 to TRBJ1-2; D may be TRBD1 (5 bases). V was cut by 6 bases and J by 4 bases, with 12 bases left in between. Germline V gene lookup returns CDR1 MNHEY and CDR2 SVGAGI. This CDR3 is 13 amino acids long. The CDR3 is CASSDDRVYGYTF. CDR3 sequence (DNA): TGTGCCAGCAGCGACGACAGAGTCTATGGCTACACCTTC.

The chain uses TRBV7-3 and TRBJ1-1; 8 bases are shared with TRBD1. V was pared by 6 bases and J by 4 bases, with 4 bases of the junction left unmatched. The CDR3 runs 13 residues. Germline values: CDR1 SGHTA, CDR2 FQGTGA. The CDR3 spells CASSGQGGTEAFF. The CDR3 DNA reads TGTGCCAGCAGTGGACAGGGAGGCACTGAAGCTTTCTTT.

V and J are TRBV6-5 and TRBJ1-3, with D possibly matching TRBD1 (6 bases). The V gene lost 5 bases and the J gene lost 0 bases, with 11 bases spanning the gap. Germline values: CDR1 MNHEY, CDR2 SVGAGI. The length of the CDR3 is 15 residues. CDR3 loop: CASSRQADSGNTIYF. The CDR3 DNA is TGTGCCAGCAGTCGACAGGCGGACTCTGGAAACACCATATATTTT.

The chain combines TRBV19 with TRBJ2-7; 9 bases match TRBD1. Trimming removed 3 bases from V and 4 bases from J; junction bases left unmatched: 4. The CDR3 is 14 residues long. CDR1 and CDR2 from the germline V gene are LNHDA and SQIVND (reference sequence). Written as DNA, the CDR3 is TGTGCCAGTAGTATCGGGACAGGGTCTTACGAGCAGTACTTC. This encodes CASSIGTGSYEQYF. The variable domain in full, with the rest retrieved from reference TRBV19 and TRBJ2-7, is DGGITQSPKYLFRKEGQNVTLSCEQNLNHDAMYWYRQDPGQGLRLIYYSQIVNDFQKGDIAEGYSVSREKKESFPLTVTSAQKNPTAFYLCASSIGTGSYEQYFGPGTRLTVT.

The chain links TRBV6-5 to TRBJ2-1; 7 bases match TRBD2. The CDR3 has 13 residues. The V segment lost 6 bases and the J segment 3 bases; nucleotides outside the gene matches: 2. CDR1 MNHEY and CDR2 SVGAGI come from the germline V gene. DNA for the CDR3: TGTGCCAGCAGGGCGGGAGACTACAATGAGCAGTTCTTC. It is translated as CASRAGDYNEQFF.

V usage is TRBV28 and J usage is TRBJ1-2; no clear D gene. The CDR3 contains 13 residues. Germline assignment: CDR1 MDHEN and CDR2 SYDVKM. V lost 5 bases, J lost 5 bases, and 12 bases lay in between. For the CDR3, the DNA is TGTGCCAGCAGTCCCCCTTACTCTTATGGCTACACCTTC. Its translation: CASSPPYSYGYTF.

This clone came up a few times. The V call is TRBV19, the J call TRBJ1-2; 8 nucleotides agree with TRBD1. Trimming at V came to 2 bases and at J to 10 bases, leaving 6 bases not matched to a gene. In germline, CDR1 is LNHDA, CDR2 SQIVND (reference sequence). The CDR3 loop spans 13 amino acids. CDR3: CASSIRDRLFYTF. CDR3 bases: TGTGCCAGTAGTATAAGGGACAGGTTATTCTACACCTTC.

The chain carries TRBV19 and TRBJ2-1; maybe TRBD1 (6 bases). The V gene lost 1 base and the J gene lost 4 bases, with 11 bases spanning the gap. CDR1 is LNHDA and CDR2 is SQIVND in the germline V gene (reference sequence). There are 15 residues in the CDR3. The CDR3 sequence: CASSIVGARYNEQFF. The CDR3 coding sequence is TGTGCCAGTAGTATAGTGGGGGCGCGATACAATGAGCAGTTCTTC.

This chain connects TRBV19 to TRBJ1-2, with D tentatively TRBD1 (5 bases). With 7 bases removed from V and 8 bases from J, the gap between germline ends came to 26 bases. The CDR3 is 16 residues long. Germline V gene sequence: CDR1 LNHDA, CDR2 SQIVND (reference sequence). The CDR3: CASIFGTAGTSLGYTF. The CDR3 nucleotides read TGTGCCAGTATATTTGGGACGGCGGGGACTTCCCTGGGCTACACCTTC. The whole variable domain, remainder taken from reference TRBV19 and TRBJ1-2, is DGGITQSPKYLFRKEGQNVTLSCEQNLNHDAMYWYRQDPGQGLRLIYYSQIVNDFQKGDIAEGYSVSREKKESFPLTVTSAQKNPTAFYLCASIFGTAGTSLGYTFGSGTRLTVV.

J is TRBJ2-7 and V is TRBV7-8; no clear D. CDR1 is SGHVS and CDR2 is FQNEAQ in the germline V gene. This CDR3 comprises 11 residues. V was trimmed by 5 bases and J by 6 bases, leaving 8 bases between them. The CDR3 region is CASSDGSEQYF. CDR3 nucleotides: TGTGCCAGCAGCGATGGCTCCGAGCAGTACTTC.